These 14 T cell receptor beta chains were all obtained from the same sample, sequenced in a study of T cells in Graves' hyperthyroidism and ophthalmopathy. Authors of the study amplified TCR beta CDR3 regions from RNA transcripts. First-round RT-PCR with HTBI primers amplified the TCR CDR3 region. One entry per CDR3 protein results from TCRdb running MiXCR on the multiplex PCR reads. The sample includes approximately 400,000 distinct CDR3 sequences, under 20% seen only once; the top ten take approximately 4%. The source material was blood. These receptors originate from a woman younger than 35 with Graves' hyperthyroidism.

In its sample, this clonotype was seen many times. The V call is TRBV27, the J call TRBJ2-7; 7 nucleotides line up with TRBD1. Trimming cost V 1 base and J 6 bases; bases outside gene matches: 12. CDR3 size: 16 residues. CDR1 and CDR2 from the germline V gene are MNHEY and SMNVEV (reference sequence). The CDR3 sequence is CASSLLQGPYPREQYF. Written as DNA, the CDR3 is TGTGCCAGCAGTTTATTACAGGGGCCATACCCCCGCGAGCAGTACTTC.

The chain uses TRBV12-3 or TRBV12-4 and TRBJ1-1, with 12 bases lining up with TRBD1. V lost 7 bases to trimming and J lost 5 bases; unmatched junction nucleotides: 8. The CDR3 extends over 15 amino acids. CDR3 bases: TGTGCCAGCAAACGAGGGACAGGGGGCTTGACTGAAGCTTTCTTT. Its translation: CASKRGTGGLTEAFF.

This clonotype came up many times. The rearrangement links TRBV10-2 to TRBJ1-2; weak D call: TRBD1 (5 bases). With 4 bases removed from V and 5 bases from J, the gap between germline ends came to 11 bases. CDR1 and CDR2 (germline): WSHSY, SAAADI. CDR3 length: 13 amino acids. CDR3 nucleotide sequence: TGCGCCAGCAGTGGCCCAAGGGGATATGGCTACACCTTC. This codes for CASSGPRGYGYTF.

This clonotype was counted at least ten times. The V gene is TRBV7-9, the J gene TRBJ1-1; D remains unclear. The CDR3 is 13 residues long. V shed 3 bases and J shed 0 bases, with 5 bases lying between them. Germline CDR1 and CDR2: SEHNR and FQNEAQ (reference sequence). The CDR3 loop is CASSFNLNTEAFF. The CDR3 DNA reads as TGTGCCAGCAGCTTCAACCTGAACACTGAAGCTTTCTTT.

The chain carries TRBV10-3 and TRBJ1-1; 7 bases map to TRBD1. V shed 7 bases, J shed 1 base, and the junction held 6 bases outside the gene matches. The V gene's germline CDR1 is ENHRY and CDR2 SYGVKD. This CDR3 is built from 14 residues. CDR3 sequence (DNA): TGTGCCATCAACACGGGACAGACGAACACTGAAGCTTTCTTT. Protein: CAINTGQTNTEAFF.

Ten or more counts support this clonotype. The genes are TRBV24-1 and TRBJ2-6; D not resolved. The germline V gene encodes CDR1 KGHDR and CDR2 SFDVKD. V lost 12 bases, J lost 4 bases, and 27 bases lay in between. The CDR3 consists of 18 residues. The CDR3 spells CAPPTTGTALSGANVLTF. The CDR3 DNA reads as TGTGCCCCCCCGACCACCGGTACTGCGCTATCGGGGGCCAACGTCCTGACTTTC.

This clonotype was detected many times. The chain employs TRBV6-1 and TRBJ1-1; 8 bases fit TRBD1. The CDR3 runs 16 residues. V was pared by 2 bases and J by 1 base, with 6 bases of the junction left unmatched. Germline CDR1 MNHNS, CDR2 SASEGT. Here the CDR3 DNA reads TGTGCCAGCAGTGAATACGGGACAGGATCGAACACTGAAGCTTTCTTT. It translates to CASSEYGTGSNTEAFF.

The chain combines TRBV7-2 with TRBJ1-2; D may be TRBD1 (6 bases). V was pared by 1 base and J by 8 bases, with 17 bases between. Per germline, CDR1 SGHTA and CDR2 FQGNSA. There are 15 residues in the CDR3. The CDR3 reads CASSLVPPRGDGYTF. CDR3 DNA: TGTGCCAGCAGCTTAGTCCCCCCCAGGGGAGACGGCTACACCTTC.

This clonotype was observed many times. This chain links TRBV5-1 with TRBJ2-7; the match to TRBD2 covers 14 bases. CDR3 length: 15 amino acids. CDR1 is SGHRS and CDR2 is YFSETQ in the germline V gene. The ends lost 5 bases at V and 4 bases at J; junction bases unmatched: 5. The CDR3 nucleotides read TGCGCCAGCAGTGGACTAGCGGGGGGCAGTTACGAGCAGTACTTC. Protein sequence: CASSGLAGGSYEQYF. Looking up the rest from reference TRBV5-1 and TRBJ2-7 gives the full variable domain: KAGVTQTPRYLIKTRGQQVTLSCSPISGHRSVSWYQQTPGQGLQFLFEYFSETQRNKGNFPGRFSGRQFSNSRSEMNVSTLELGDSALYLCASSGLAGGSYEQYFGPGTRLTVT.

This clonotype was recorded at least ten times. This chain links TRBV12-3 or TRBV12-4 with TRBJ2-7; perhaps TRBD1 as D (5 bases). V lost 6 bases, J lost 0 bases, and 12 bases lay in between. The CDR3 is 14 amino acids. Here the CDR3 DNA reads TGTGCCAGCAGGATCGGACATTCCTCCTACGAGCAGTACTTC. Residues: CASRIGHSSYEQYF.

The genes are TRBV5-1 and TRBJ2-2; no clear D. Germline values: CDR1 SGHRS, CDR2 YFSETQ. This CDR3 is built from 14 residues. Trimming removed 0 bases from V and 5 bases from J, with 8 bases in between. CDR3 DNA sequence: TGCGCCAGCAGCTTGGTAGTGGGAACCGGGGAGCTGTTTTTT. The encoded protein is CASSLVVGTGELFF.

This clonotype was seen many times. The rearrangement links TRBV4-1 to TRBJ1-5; D not certain. This CDR3 is built from 17 residues. Trimming left V 0 bases short and J 0 bases short, with 12 bases between. In germline, CDR1 is MGHRA, CDR2 YSYEKL. Written as DNA, the CDR3 is TGCGCCAGCAGCCAAGATGGTCCACCGAGTAGCAATCAGCCCCAGCATTTT. It is translated as CASSQDGPPSSNQPQHF.

The chain links TRBV2 to TRBJ2-1; 8 bases align to TRBD2. This CDR3 is built from 13 residues. J was trimmed by 4 bases and V by 5 bases; bases with no gene match: 1. Per germline, CDR1 SNHLY and CDR2 FYNNEI. The CDR3 nucleotides are TGTGCCAGCAGTTCGGGGGGGTACAATGAGCAGTTCTTC. Translated, it gives CASSSGGYNEQFF.

This clonotype was found many times. V is TRBV24-1 and J is TRBJ1-5; perhaps TRBD1 as D (6 bases). Deletions cut 10 bases from V and 1 base from J, with 10 bases between. Germline V gives CDR1 KGHDR, CDR2 SFDVKD. CDR3 length: 13 residues. CDR3: CATQQGSNQPQHF. The DNA of the CDR3 is TGTGCCACACAACAGGGAAGCAATCAGCCCCAGCATTTT.